Listed here are 2 T cell receptor beta chains from one sample, sequenced in a study of vaccination and CD4 T cells after COVID-19. The Oncomine TCR Beta short-read assay was applied to DNA of cultured CD4+ T cells. MiXCR, applied by TCRdb to the PCR reads, yields one record per CDR3 protein. The sample includes 14,000 or so distinct CDR3 sequences, about 54% of them seen just once. The treatment is: approximately 9-day PBMC culture with coronavirus spike peptide pools or control peptides (ViraFEST assay). These receptors are not linked to any known antigen. The sample consisted of CD4+ T cells from blood, cultured in vitro, taken before SARS-CoV-2 vaccination. The receptors stem from a human donor who had recovered from COVID-19.

The chain uses TRBV27 and TRBJ2-1, with TRBD2 matching over 11 bases. Germline V gives CDR1 MNHEY, CDR2 SMNVEV (reference sequence). Trimming removed 6 bases from V and 4 bases from J; junction bases left unmatched: 5. CDR3 length: 15 amino acids. The CDR3 DNA is TGTGCCAGCAGACTAGCGGGAGAGCCGTACAATGAGCAGTTCTTC. Amino acid sequence: CASRLAGEPYNEQFF.

CDR3 DNA sequence: TGCAGTGCTAGGACTCCAAGCCATGAGCAGTTCTTC. Encoded protein: CSARTPSHEQFF. The rearrangement uses TRBV20-1 and TRBJ2-1; D uncertain. CDR3 size: 12 residues. Trimming pared 3 bases from V and 8 bases from J, leaving 11 bases between. CDR1 and CDR2 (germline): DFQATT, SNEGSKA (reference sequence).